Listed here is a single T cell receptor (beta chain). Its cognate antigen is unknown. This sample is drawn from a study of identical twins. Study observations and caveats: Models underpredicted monozygotic twin sharing of out-of-frame TCR alpha. Beta clonotypes that were abundant in cord blood contained fewer insertions, a pattern absent from memory repertoires. When twins shared out-of-frame alpha sequences, those sequences had excess low generation probability.

A universal primer site was created by template switching, with the cDNA bearing unique molecular identifiers. TCRdb passed the 5' RACE reads through MiXCR, listing each CDR3 protein once. The sample has more than 1.5 million distinct CDR3 sequences, about 32% seen once. Germline assignment: CDR1 SGHTA and CDR2 FQGNSA. CDR3 length: 14 amino acids. The V end was cut by 5 bases, the J end by 10 bases, with 20 bases between. The clonotype was recovered from a newborn girl in good health. The specimen sequenced was cord blood. The V and J genes are TRBV7-2 and TRBJ2-5; tentative D call: TRBD2 (6 bases). CDR3 DNA: TGTGCCAGCAGCCTTTCCCGGGACTCAGTATACCAGTACTTC. It specifies CASSLSRDSVYQYF.